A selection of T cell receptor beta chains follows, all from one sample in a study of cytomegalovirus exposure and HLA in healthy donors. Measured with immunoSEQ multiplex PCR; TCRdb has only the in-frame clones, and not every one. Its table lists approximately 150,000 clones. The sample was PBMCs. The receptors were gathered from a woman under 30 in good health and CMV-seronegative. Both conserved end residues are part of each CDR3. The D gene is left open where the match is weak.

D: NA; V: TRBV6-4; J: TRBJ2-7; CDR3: CASSDSDSLGSYEQYF; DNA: TGTGCCAGCAGTGACTCAGACAGTCTCGGGTCCTACGAGCAGTACTTC
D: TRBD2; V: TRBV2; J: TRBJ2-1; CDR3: CASRLAGGPNEQFF; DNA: TGTGCCAGCAGACTAGCGGGAGGGCCTAATGAGCAGTTCTTC
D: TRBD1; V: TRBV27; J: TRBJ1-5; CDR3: CASKTTGVLNQPQHF; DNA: TGTGCCAGCAAAACAACAGGGGTTCTCAATCAGCCCCAGCATTTT
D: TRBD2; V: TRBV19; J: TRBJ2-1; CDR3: CASRKREWDNEQFF; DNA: TGTGCCAGTCGCAAGCGGGAGTGGGACAATGAGCAGTTCTTC
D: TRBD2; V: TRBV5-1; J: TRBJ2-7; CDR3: CASSAGGLAGDEQYF; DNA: TGCGCCAGCAGCGCCGGTGGTCTAGCGGGCGACGAGCAGTACTTC
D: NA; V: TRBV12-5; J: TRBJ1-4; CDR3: CASGAGSTNEKLFF; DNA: TGTGCTAGTGGGGCGGGGTCAACTAATGAAAAACTGTTTTTT
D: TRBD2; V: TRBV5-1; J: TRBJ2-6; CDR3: CASSLVVGGPLGANVLTF; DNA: TGCGCCAGCAGCTTGGTGGTGGGAGGGCCGTTAGGGGCCAACGTCCTGACTTTC
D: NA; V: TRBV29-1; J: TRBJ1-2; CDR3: CSVGGDYGYTF; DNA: TGCAGCGTTGGGGGAGACTATGGCTACACCTTC
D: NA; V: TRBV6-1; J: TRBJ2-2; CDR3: CASSEGGQRDTGELFF; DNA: TGTGCCAGCAGTGAAGGGGGGCAGAGGGACACCGGGGAGCTGTTTTTT
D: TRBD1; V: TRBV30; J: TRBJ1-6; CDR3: CAWSVQGTVRSPLHF; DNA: TGTGCCTGGAGTGTACAGGGGACAGTCCGATCACCCCTCCACTTT
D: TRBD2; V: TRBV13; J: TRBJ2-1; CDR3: CASSLGGGLDEQFF; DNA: TGTGCCAGCAGCTTAGGCGGGGGGTTGGATGAGCAGTTCTTC
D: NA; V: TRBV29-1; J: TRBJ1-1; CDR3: CSVAGRMNTEAFF; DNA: TGCAGCGTAGCAGGGCGGATGAACACTGAAGCTTTCTTT
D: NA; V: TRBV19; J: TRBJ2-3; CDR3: CASSILSGTDTQYF; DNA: TGTGCCAGTAGTATATTGAGTGGCACAGATACGCAGTATTTT
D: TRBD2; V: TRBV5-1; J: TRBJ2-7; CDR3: CASSLDGTSGSGGLPQYF; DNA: TGCGCCAGCAGCCTAGACGGGACTAGCGGGAGTGGGGGTTTACCGCAGTACTTC
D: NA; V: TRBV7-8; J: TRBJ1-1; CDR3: CASSLSGNTEAFF; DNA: TGTGCCAGCAGTCTGTCAGGGAACACTGAAGCTTTCTTT
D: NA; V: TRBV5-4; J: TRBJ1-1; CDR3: CASAIFLNTEAFF; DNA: TGTGCCAGCGCTATCTTCTTGAACACTGAAGCTTTCTTT
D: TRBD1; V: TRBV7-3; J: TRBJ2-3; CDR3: CASSLTGTGRDTQCF; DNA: TGTGCCAGCAGCTTAACCGGGACAGGGAGAGATACGCAGTGTTTT
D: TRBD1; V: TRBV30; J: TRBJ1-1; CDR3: CAWSAGTGYTEAFF; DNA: TGTGCCTGGAGTGCCGGGACAGGATACACTGAAGCTTTCTTT
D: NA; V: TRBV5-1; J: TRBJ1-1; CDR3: CASSSSRGADTEAFF; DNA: TGCGCCAGCAGCTCCTCCCGGGGGGCGGACACTGAAGCTTTCTTT
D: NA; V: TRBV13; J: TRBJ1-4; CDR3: CASSSGTGSNEKLFF; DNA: TGTGCCAGCAGCAGTGGAACAGGGTCTAATGAAAAACTGTTTTTT
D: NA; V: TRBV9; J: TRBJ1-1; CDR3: CASSVESQYTEAFF; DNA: TGTGCCAGCAGCGTAGAATCACAGTACACTGAAGCTTTCTTT
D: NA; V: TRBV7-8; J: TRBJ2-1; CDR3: CASSLPESYNEQFF; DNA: TGTGCCAGCAGCTTACCGGAGTCCTACAATGAGCAGTTCTTC
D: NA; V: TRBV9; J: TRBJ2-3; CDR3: CASSVGGGMGDTQYF; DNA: TGTGCCAGCAGCGTAGGCGGCGGGATGGGAGATACGCAGTATTTT
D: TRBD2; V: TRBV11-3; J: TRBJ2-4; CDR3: CASSPGLAGDLNIQYF; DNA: TGTGCCAGCAGCCCTGGACTAGCGGGAGACTTAAACATTCAGTACTTC
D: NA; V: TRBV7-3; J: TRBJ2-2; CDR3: CASSLASPSTGELFF; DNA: TGTGCCAGCAGCTTAGCGTCTCCTTCAACCGGGGAGCTGTTTTTT
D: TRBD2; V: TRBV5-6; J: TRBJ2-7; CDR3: CASSLGTSGRVYEQYF; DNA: TGTGCCAGCAGCCTGGGGACTAGCGGGAGAGTCTACGAGCAGTACTTC
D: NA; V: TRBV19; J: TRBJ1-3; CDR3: CASSIVHSPGNTIYF; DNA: TGTGCCAGTAGTATAGTCCATAGCCCCGGAAACACCATATATTTT
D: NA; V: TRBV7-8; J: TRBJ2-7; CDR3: CASSFGYYDEQYF; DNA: TGTGCCAGCAGCTTCGGGTACTACGACGAGCAGTACTTC
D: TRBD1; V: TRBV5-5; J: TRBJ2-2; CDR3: CASSSRTGPGTGELFF; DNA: TGTGCCAGCAGCTCCAGGACAGGGCCGGGAACCGGGGAGCTGTTTTTT
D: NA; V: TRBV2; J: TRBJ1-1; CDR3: CASSGSMNTEAFF; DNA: TGTGCCAGCAGTGGCAGTATGAACACTGAAGCTTTCTTT
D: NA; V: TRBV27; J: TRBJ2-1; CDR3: CASSPSTEYNEQFF; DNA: TGTGCCAGCAGTCCGTCGACAGAATACAATGAGCAGTTCTTC
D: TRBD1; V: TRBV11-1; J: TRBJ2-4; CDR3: CASSLGQAIAKNIQYF; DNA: TGTGCCAGCAGCTTGGGACAGGCGATAGCCAAAAACATTCAGTACTTC
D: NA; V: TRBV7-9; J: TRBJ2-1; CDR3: CASSSRIF; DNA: TGTGCCAGCAGCTCCAGGATCTTC
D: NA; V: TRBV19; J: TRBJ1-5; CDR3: CASTERAGWAISNQPQHF; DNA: TGTGCCAGTACCGAAAGGGCAGGGTGGGCTATTAGCAATCAGCCCCAGCATTTT
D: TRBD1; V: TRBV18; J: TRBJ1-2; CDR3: CASSFGTGAGGYTF; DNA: TGTGCCAGCTCATTCGGGACAGGGGCTGGAGGCTACACCTTC
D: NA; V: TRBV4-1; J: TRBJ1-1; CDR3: CASSQGSIRGTEAFF; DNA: TGCGCCAGCAGCCAAGGATCCATAAGGGGGACTGAAGCTTTCTTT